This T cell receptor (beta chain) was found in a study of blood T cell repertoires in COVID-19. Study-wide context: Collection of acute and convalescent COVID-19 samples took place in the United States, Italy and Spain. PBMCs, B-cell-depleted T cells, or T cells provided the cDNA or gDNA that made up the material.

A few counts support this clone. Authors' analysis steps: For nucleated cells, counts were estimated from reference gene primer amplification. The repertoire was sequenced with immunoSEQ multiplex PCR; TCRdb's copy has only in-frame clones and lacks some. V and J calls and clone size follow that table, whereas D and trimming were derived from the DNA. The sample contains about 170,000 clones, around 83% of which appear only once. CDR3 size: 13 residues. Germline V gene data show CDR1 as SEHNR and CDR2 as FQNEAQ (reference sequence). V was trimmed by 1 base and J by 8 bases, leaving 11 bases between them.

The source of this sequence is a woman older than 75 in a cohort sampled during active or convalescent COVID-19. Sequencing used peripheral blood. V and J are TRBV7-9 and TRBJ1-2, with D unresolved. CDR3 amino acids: CASSLDGLDGYTF. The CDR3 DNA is TGTGCCAGCAGCTTAGACGGCCTAGACGGCTACACCTTC.